This T cell receptor beta chain was captured by sequencing in a study of blood T cell repertoires in COVID-19. About the research overall: The origin of the acute and convalescent COVID-19 samples was the United States, Italy and Spain.

Trimming left V 2 bases short and J 5 bases short, with 16 bases between. Germline CDR1 is SNHLY and CDR2 is FYNNEI. This CDR3 is built from 16 residues. Sequenced by immunoSEQ multiplex PCR; TCRdb stores in-frame clones only, minus some. The sample lists about 200,000 clones; about 80% were seen once. Residents of about 25 US areas, aged about 18 to 100 years, made up the participants. Sequenced material: PBMCs or T cells enriched from blood (not recorded which). The V call is TRBV2, the J call TRBJ1-5; D perhaps matches TRBD1 (6 bases). The TCR sequence derives from a man between 35 and 55 years old who had recovered from COVID-19. CDR3 amino acids: CASSERPTRGDQPQHF. The CDR3, as DNA: TGTGCCAGCAGTGAACGCCCCACCAGGGGAGATCAGCCCCAGCATTTT.